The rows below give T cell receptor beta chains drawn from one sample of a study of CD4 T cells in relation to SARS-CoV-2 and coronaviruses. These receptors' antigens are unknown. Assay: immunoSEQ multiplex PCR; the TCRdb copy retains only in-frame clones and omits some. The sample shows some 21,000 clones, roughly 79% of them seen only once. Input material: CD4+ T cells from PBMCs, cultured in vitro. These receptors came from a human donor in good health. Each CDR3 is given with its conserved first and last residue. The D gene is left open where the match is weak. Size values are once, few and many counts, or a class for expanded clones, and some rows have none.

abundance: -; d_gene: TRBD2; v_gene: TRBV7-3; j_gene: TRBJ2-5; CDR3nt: TGTGCCAGCAGCTTAACAGCTAGCGGACTTCAAGAGACCCAGTACTTC; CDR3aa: CASSLTASGLQETQYF
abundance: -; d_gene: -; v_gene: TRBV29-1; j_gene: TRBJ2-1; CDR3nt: TGCAGCGTTGAAGTCGGGCTAGCGCCGTTCAATGAGCAGTTCTTC; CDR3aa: CSVEVGLAPFNEQFF
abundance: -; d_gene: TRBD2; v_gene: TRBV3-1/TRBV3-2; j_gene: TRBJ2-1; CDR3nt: TGTGCCAGCAGCCAAGATTTTGCGGGAGATATATACAATGAGCAGTTCTTC; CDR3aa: CASSQDFAGDIYNEQFF
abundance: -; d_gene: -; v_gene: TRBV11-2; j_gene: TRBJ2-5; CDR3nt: TGTGCCAGCAGCTTAGATCCCCTAGGGGAGACCCAGTACTTC; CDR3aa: CASSLDPLGETQYF
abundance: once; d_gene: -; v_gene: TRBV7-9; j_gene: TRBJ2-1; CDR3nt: TGTGCCAGCAGCTTAACGGGAGCGTCCTACAATGAGCAGTTCTTC; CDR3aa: CASSLTGASYNEQFF
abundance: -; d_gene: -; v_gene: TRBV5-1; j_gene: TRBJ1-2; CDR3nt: TGCGCCAGCAGCCCAGCAGGGACCCCTAACTATGGCTACACCTTC; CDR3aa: CASSPAGTPNYGYTF
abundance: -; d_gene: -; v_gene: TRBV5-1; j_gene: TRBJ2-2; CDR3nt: TGCGCCAGCAGCACGGGCGCGGGCACCGGGGAGCTGTTTTTT; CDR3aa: CASSTGAGTGELFF
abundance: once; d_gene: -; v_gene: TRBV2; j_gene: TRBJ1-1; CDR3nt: TGTGCCCTTAATACCGGCGGGGGAGAGAGCACTGAAGCTTTCTTT; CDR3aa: CALNTGGGESTEAFF
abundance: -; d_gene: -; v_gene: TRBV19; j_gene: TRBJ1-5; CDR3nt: TGTGCCAGTACCCTACGGACGACGGGGAATCAGCCCCAGCATTTT; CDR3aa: CASTLRTTGNQPQHF
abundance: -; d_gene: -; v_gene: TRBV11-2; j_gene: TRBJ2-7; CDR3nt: TGTGCCAGCAGCTTAGAATTGGAGAGCGAGCAGTACTTC; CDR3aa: CASSLELESEQYF